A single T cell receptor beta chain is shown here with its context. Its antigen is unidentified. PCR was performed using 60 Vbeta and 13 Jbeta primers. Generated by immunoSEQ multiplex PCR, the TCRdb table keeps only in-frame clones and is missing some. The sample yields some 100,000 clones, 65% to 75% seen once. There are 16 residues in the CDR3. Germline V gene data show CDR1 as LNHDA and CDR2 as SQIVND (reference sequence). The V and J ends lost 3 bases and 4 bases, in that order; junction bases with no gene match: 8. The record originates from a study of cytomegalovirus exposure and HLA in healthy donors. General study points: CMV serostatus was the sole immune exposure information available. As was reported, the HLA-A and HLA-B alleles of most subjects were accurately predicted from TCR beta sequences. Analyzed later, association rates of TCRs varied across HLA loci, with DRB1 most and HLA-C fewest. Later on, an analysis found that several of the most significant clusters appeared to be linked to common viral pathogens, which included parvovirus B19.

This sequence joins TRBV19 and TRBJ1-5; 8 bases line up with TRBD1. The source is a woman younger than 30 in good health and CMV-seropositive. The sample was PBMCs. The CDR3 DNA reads TGTGCCAGTAGTATCCAGGACAGGGTGCGGAATCAGCCCCAGCATTTT. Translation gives CASSIQDRVRNQPQHF. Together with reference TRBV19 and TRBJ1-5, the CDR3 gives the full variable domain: DGGITQSPKYLFRKEGQNVTLSCEQNLNHDAMYWYRQDPGQGLRLIYYSQIVNDFQKGDIAEGYSVSREKKESFPLTVTSAQKNPTAFYLCASSIQDRVRNQPQHFGDGTRLSIL.